Presented here are 5 T cell receptor beta chains from one specimen sequenced in a study of blood T cell repertoires in COVID-19. The method was immunoSEQ multiplex PCR; TCRdb's version includes in-frame clones alone and lacks a portion of them. The sample lists 100,000 to 150,000 clones, approximately 83% seen once, with around 15% in the top ten. The sample consisted of peripheral blood. The receptors here all came from a woman in her fifties or sixties with acute or convalescent COVID-19.

The chain recombines TRBV12-3 or TRBV12-4 with TRBJ1-2; D perhaps matches TRBD1 (5 bases). Trimming cost V 6 bases and J 4 bases, with 12 bases left between them. The CDR3 covers 13 residues. The CDR3 bases are TGTGCCAGCAGCAAGGACATAAGCTATGGCTACACCTTC. Amino acid sequence: CASSKDISYGYTF.

The chain employs TRBV5-4 and TRBJ2-2; D remains unclear. The CDR3 length is 14 residues. The V and J ends lost 4 bases and 6 bases respectively, with 13 bases between them. Germline loops: CDR1 SGHNT, CDR2 YYREEE (reference sequence). This CDR3 reads CASSPLTASGELFF. The CDR3 coding sequence is TGTGCCAGCAGCCCACTCACCGCATCCGGGGAGCTGTTTTTT.

A single count supports this clone. The chain has TRBV4-2 and TRBJ1-1, with D hard to call. Trimming removed 0 bases at V and 1 base at J, with 6 bases between. Germline V gene lookup returns CDR1 LGHNA and CDR2 YNFKEQ. The length of the CDR3 is 14 residues. The CDR3: CASSQESWNTEAFF. In nucleotides, the CDR3 is TGTGCCAGCAGCCAAGAGTCCTGGAACACTGAAGCTTTCTTT.

The chain couples TRBV30 to TRBJ1-6; the D gene is possibly TRBD1 (5 bases). Trimming cost V 4 bases and J 6 bases, with 13 bases left between them. This CDR3 region has 14 residues. Germline-derived CDR1 and CDR2 are GTSNPN and SVGIG (reference sequence). DNA for the CDR3: TGTGCCTGGAATAGGCGGCAGGGTAATTCACCCCTCCACTTT. Translation gives CAWNRRQGNSPLHF.

The rearrangement joins TRBV7-9 to TRBJ2-1; 8 positions match TRBD2. Germline V CDR1 and CDR2: SEHNR, FQNEAQ (reference sequence). The CDR3 runs to 16 residues. Unmatched junction bases numbered 12, after V lost 5 bases and J lost 6 bases. CDR3 in amino acids: CASSPGGTRGLNEQFF. The CDR3 nucleotides read TGTGCCAGCAGCCCGGGGGGGACTAGGGGCCTCAATGAGCAGTTCTTC. Combining the CDR3 with reference TRBV7-9 and TRBJ2-1 gives the whole variable domain DTGVSQNPRHKITKRGQNVTFRCDPISEHNRLYWYRQTLGQGPEFLTYFQNEAQLEKSRLLSDRFSAERPKGSFSTLEIQRTEQGDSAMYLCASSPGGTRGLNEQFFGPGTRLTVL.